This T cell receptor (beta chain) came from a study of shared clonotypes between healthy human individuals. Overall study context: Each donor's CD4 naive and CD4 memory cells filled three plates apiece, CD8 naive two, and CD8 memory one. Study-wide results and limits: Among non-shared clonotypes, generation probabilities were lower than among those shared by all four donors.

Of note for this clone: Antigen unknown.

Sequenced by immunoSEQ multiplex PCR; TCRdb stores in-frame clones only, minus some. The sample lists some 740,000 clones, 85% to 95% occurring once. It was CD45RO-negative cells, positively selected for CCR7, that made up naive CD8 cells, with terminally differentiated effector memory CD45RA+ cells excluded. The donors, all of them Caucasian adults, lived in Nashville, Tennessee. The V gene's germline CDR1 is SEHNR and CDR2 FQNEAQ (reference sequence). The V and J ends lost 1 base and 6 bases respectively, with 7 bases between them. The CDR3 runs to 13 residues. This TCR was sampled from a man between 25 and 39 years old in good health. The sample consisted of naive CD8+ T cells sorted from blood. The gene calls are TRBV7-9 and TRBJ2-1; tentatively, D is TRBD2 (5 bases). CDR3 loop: CASSLDRGNEQFF. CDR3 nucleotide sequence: TGTGCCAGCAGCTTAGACCGGGGCAATGAGCAGTTCTTC.